These 21 T cell receptor beta chains originate from one sample sequenced in a study of blood T cell repertoires in COVID-19. The method was immunoSEQ multiplex PCR; TCRdb's version includes in-frame clones alone and lacks a portion of them. The data contain about 42,000 clones, more than 90% of them singletons. The source material was peripheral blood. These receptors were collected from a human donor in a cohort sampled during active COVID-19.

This sequence joins TRBV4-3 and TRBJ1-4; tentative D call: TRBD1 (5 bases). From germline, CDR1 is LGHNA and CDR2 YSLEER. Trimming cost V 1 base and J 7 bases, with 16 bases left between them. This CDR3 comprises 16 residues. The CDR3 here is CASSQGVERGGEKLFF. In DNA, the CDR3 is TGCGCCAGCAGCCAAGGGGTTGAAAGGGGAGGTGAAAAACTGTTTTTT.

J is TRBJ1-1 and V is TRBV29-1, with 10 nucleotides matching TRBD1. J gave up 1 base and V 2 bases, and 7 bases lay outside the gene matches. The length of the CDR3 is 16 residues. Germline loops: CDR1 SQVTM, CDR2 ANQGSEA. The CDR3 is CSVESPGQGQNTEAFF. DNA of the CDR3: TGCAGCGTTGAATCTCCGGGACAGGGGCAGAACACTGAAGCTTTCTTT.

The chain recombines TRBV7-7 with TRBJ2-1; 9 bases match TRBD2. J lost 5 bases, V lost 2 bases, and 16 bases had no gene match. The CDR3 spans 19 residues. CDR1 is SSHAT and CDR2 is FNYEAQ in the germline V gene (reference sequence). Here the CDR3 reads CASSLTPLEVAGAHNEQFF. CDR3 in DNA: TGTGCCAGCAGCTTAACTCCTTTAGAGGTAGCGGGAGCCCACAATGAGCAGTTCTTC.

This clone came up once. The genes are TRBV14 and TRBJ2-2; 10 bases are a match to TRBD2. Germline V lookup: CDR1 SGHDN, CDR2 FVKESK. The CDR3 sequence is 15 residues long. After removal of 4 bases from V and 4 bases from J, the junction contained 3 bases not matched to a gene. Here the CDR3 reads CASSRAGGSTGELFF. CDR3 in DNA: TGTGCCAGCAGCCGAGCGGGAGGGAGCACCGGGGAGCTGTTTTTT.

J is TRBJ2-4 and V is TRBV7-9, with D perhaps TRBD2 (5 bases). V lost 5 bases and J 8 bases, leaving 19 bases between the germline ends. This CDR3 has 15 amino acids. CDR1 SEHNR and CDR2 FQNEAQ come from the germline V gene (reference sequence). CDR3 loop: CASSRSGPNGDIQYF. CDR3 coding DNA: TGTGCCAGCAGCAGAAGCGGACCAAACGGGGACATTCAGTACTTC.

This sequence joins TRBV18 and TRBJ1-4; TRBD1 is a possible D gene (6 bases). The CDR3 is 14 amino acids. Germline V gene data show CDR1 as KGHSH and CDR2 as LQKENI. Trimming pared 3 bases from V and 6 bases from J, leaving 11 bases between. The DNA of the CDR3 is TGTGCCAGCTCACCTAACAGGGTGGATGAAAAACTGTTTTTT. It encodes CASSPNRVDEKLFF.

The V call is TRBV28, the J call TRBJ2-1, with 8 bases fitting TRBD2. Trimming at V came to 8 bases and at J to 0 bases, leaving 9 bases not matched to a gene. CDR3 length: 16 amino acids. Germline assignment: CDR1 MDHEN and CDR2 SYDVKM. The CDR3, as DNA: TGTGCCAGCCGCAGCCACAGCGGGGGCTCCTACAATGAGCAGTTCTTC. Its protein product is CASRSHSGGSYNEQFF.

The V and J genes are TRBV6-5 and TRBJ2-3; 7 nucleotides align to TRBD2. Germline loops: CDR1 MNHEY, CDR2 SVGAGI. J lost 0 bases, V lost 7 bases, and 4 bases had no gene match. The CDR3 is made up of 14 amino acids. The DNA of the CDR3 is TGTGCCAGCAAAAGCGGGACTAGCACAGATACGCAGTATTTT. Translating gives CASKSGTSTDTQYF.

This clone turned up a few times. The J gene is TRBJ2-7, the V gene TRBV4-2; 13 nucleotides line up with TRBD2. V was clipped by 3 bases and J by 2 bases; unmatched bases: 7. The CDR3 runs 17 residues. Per the germline V gene, CDR1 is LGHNA and CDR2 is YNFKEQ. In DNA, the CDR3 is TGTGCCAGCAGCCAGGGGTCCGGGACTAGCGGGGCCTACGAGCAGTACTTC. This codes for CASSQGSGTSGAYEQYF.

This clone showed up just a few times. V and J are TRBV5-1 and TRBJ1-6; no clear D. V gave up 0 bases and J gave up 10 bases, with 11 bases separating them. This CDR3 has 14 amino acids. Per the germline V gene, CDR1 is SGHRS and CDR2 is YFSETQ. The CDR3 is CASSLEWGGSPLHF. The CDR3 DNA sequence: TGCGCCAGCAGCTTGGAATGGGGAGGGTCACCCCTCCACTTT.

The J gene is TRBJ2-1, the V gene TRBV27, with D perhaps matching TRBD2 (5 bases). V lost 5 bases and J lost 5, with 16 bases in between. The CDR3 length is 15 residues. Looked up from germline, CDR1 is MNHEY and CDR2 is SMNVEV (reference sequence). As DNA, the CDR3 is TGTGCCAGCAGTCCCCAAAGGGAAGCGGACAATGAGCAGTTCTTC. It codes for CASSPQREADNEQFF.

The chain employs TRBV3-1 (or the pseudogene TRBV3-2) and TRBJ2-7, with a tentative D call TRBD2 (6 bases). Looked up from germline, CDR1 is LGHDT and CDR2 is YNNKEL (reference sequence). V lost 4 bases and J 3 bases, leaving 7 bases between the germline ends. The length of the CDR3 is 12 residues. This CDR3 reads CASSLAVYEQYF. The CDR3, as DNA: TGTGCCAGCAGCCTAGCGGTCTACGAGCAGTACTTC.

The table lists this clone with a count of one. The chain recombines TRBV28 with TRBJ1-2, with D unresolved. The germline V and J ends were trimmed by 7 bases and 2 bases, with 8 bases remaining between them. CDR3 length equals 12 residues. Germline V gene lookup returns CDR1 MDHEN and CDR2 SYDVKM. The CDR3 loop reads CASMASNYGYTF. The CDR3 nucleotides are TGTGCCAGCATGGCCTCCAACTATGGCTACACCTTC.

The CDR3 protein is CASSDDRYTGELFF. In DNA form, the CDR3 reads TGTGCCAGTAGTGACGACAGGTACACCGGGGAGCTGTTTTTT. V and J are TRBV19 and TRBJ2-2; D perhaps matches TRBD1 (6 bases). Trimming took off 5 bases at V and 3 bases at J, with 10 bases between the two ends. CDR3 length: 14 residues. The germline CDR1 and CDR2 sequences are LNHDA and SQIVND (reference sequence). Full variable domain (remainder filled in from reference TRBV19 and TRBJ2-2): DGGITQSPKYLFRKEGQNVTLSCEQNLNHDAMYWYRQDPGQGLRLIYYSQIVNDFQKGDIAEGYSVSREKKESFPLTVTSAQKNPTAFYLCASSDDRYTGELFFGEGSRLTVL.

The J gene is TRBJ2-1, the V gene TRBV2; TRBD2 agrees at 14 bases. CDR3 length: 16 amino acids. V gave up 2 bases and J gave up 8 bases; unmatched junction bases: 5. Germline CDR1 SNHLY, CDR2 FYNNEI. The CDR3: CASSEWTSGRPHEQFF. The CDR3 coding sequence is TGTGCCAGCAGTGAATGGACTAGCGGGAGGCCTCATGAGCAGTTCTTC.

This rearrangement joins TRBV12-3 or TRBV12-4 to TRBJ1-2; maybe TRBD1 (5 bases). The CDR3 is 13 amino acids. V lost 6 bases, J lost 0 bases, and 8 bases lay in between. The CDR3 loop is CASSLTANYGYTF. The CDR3 DNA follows: TGTGCCAGCAGCTTGACAGCTAACTATGGCTACACCTTC.

The CDR3 reads CASSYSQGATYEQYF. The CDR3 bases are TGTGCCAGCAGTTACTCGCAGGGGGCCACCTACGAGCAGTACTTC. The J gene is TRBJ2-7, the V gene TRBV6-5; TRBD1 matches at 8 bases. The CDR3 consists of 15 residues. V was pared by 0 bases and J by 2 bases, with 3 bases of the junction left unmatched. Germline loops: CDR1 MNHEY, CDR2 SVGAGI.

The V gene is TRBV12-3 or TRBV12-4, the J gene TRBJ1-2, with D perhaps TRBD1 (5 bases). The CDR3 is 13 residues long. Between the trimmed V and J ends, which lost 6 bases and 4 bases, there was a span of 12 bases. For the CDR3, the DNA is TGTGCCAGCAGCCCCCAGGGCAGCTATGGCTACACCTTC. As protein: CASSPQGSYGYTF.

This chain joins TRBV10-3 and TRBJ2-1, with D hard to call. The CDR3 totals 13 residues. V was shortened by 2 bases and J by 5 bases, with 7 bases between the two germline ends. Germline loops: CDR1 ENHRY, CDR2 SYGVKD. The DNA for the CDR3 is TGTGCCATCAGTGAGGTCGTAAACAATGAGCAGTTCTTC. Translating it yields CAISEVVNNEQFF.

V gene TRBV5-4 combines with J gene TRBJ2-7; D gene uncertain. The CDR3 sequence is 14 residues long. Germline V gene sequence: CDR1 SGHNT, CDR2 YYREEE (reference sequence). The V end was cut by 0 bases, the J end by 2 bases, with 9 bases between. CDR3 DNA: TGTGCCAGCAGCTTGGACAACAGTCCCTACGAGCAGTACTTC. Its protein is CASSLDNSPYEQYF.

Here the CDR3 reads CSVEVGELFF. The DNA for the CDR3 is TGCAGCGTTGAAGTAGGGGAGCTGTTTTTT. The chain carries TRBV29-1 and TRBJ2-2; D gene uncertain. The CDR3 contains 10 residues. With 1 base removed from V and 8 bases from J, the gap between germline ends came to 2 bases. Germline V CDR1 and CDR2: SQVTM, ANQGSEA.